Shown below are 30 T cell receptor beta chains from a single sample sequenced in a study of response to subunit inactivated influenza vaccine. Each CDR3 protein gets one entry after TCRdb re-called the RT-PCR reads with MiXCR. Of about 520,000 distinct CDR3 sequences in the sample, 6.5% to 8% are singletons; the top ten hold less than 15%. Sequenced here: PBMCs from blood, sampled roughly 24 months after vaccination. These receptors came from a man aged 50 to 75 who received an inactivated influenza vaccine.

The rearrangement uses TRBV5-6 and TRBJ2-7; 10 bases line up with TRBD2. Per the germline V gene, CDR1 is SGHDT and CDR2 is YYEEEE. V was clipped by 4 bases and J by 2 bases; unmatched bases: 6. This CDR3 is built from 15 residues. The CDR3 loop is CASSPGLAAAYEQYF. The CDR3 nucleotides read TGTGCCAGCAGCCCTGGACTAGCGGCCGCCTACGAGCAGTACTTC. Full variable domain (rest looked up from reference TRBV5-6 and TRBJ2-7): DAGVTQSPTHLIKTRGQQVTLRCSPKSGHDTVSWYQQALGQGPQFIFQYYEEEERQRGNFPDRFSGHQFPNYSSELNVNALLLGDSALYLCASSPGLAAAYEQYFGPGTRLTVT.

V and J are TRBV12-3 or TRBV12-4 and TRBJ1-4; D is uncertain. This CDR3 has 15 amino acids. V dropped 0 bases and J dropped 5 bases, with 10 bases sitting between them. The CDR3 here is CASSLAGSSNEKLFF. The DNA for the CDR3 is TGTGCCAGCAGTTTAGCCGGCAGCTCCAATGAAAAACTGTTTTTT.

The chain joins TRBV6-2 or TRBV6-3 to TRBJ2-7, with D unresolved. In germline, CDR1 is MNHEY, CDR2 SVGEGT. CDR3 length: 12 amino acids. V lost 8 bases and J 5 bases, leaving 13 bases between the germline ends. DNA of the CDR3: TGTGCCAGCGGAGATAAGTGGGACGAGCAGTACTTC. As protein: CASGDKWDEQYF.

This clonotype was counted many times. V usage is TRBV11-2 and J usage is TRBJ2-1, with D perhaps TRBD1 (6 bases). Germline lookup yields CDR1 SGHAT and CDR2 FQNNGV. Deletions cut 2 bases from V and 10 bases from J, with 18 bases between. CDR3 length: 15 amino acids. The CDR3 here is CASSLSVGAVEEQFF. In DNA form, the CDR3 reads TGTGCCAGCAGCTTATCTGTGGGGGCGGTGGAGGAGCAGTTCTTC.

DNA of the CDR3: TGCGCCAGCAGCTTGGGGACTACTAAGAGGGGTACGCAGTATTTT. The encoded protein is CASSLGTTKRGTQYF. This sequence joins TRBV5-1 and TRBJ2-3; weak D call: TRBD2 (6 bases). The CDR3 sequence is 15 residues long. Trimming cost V 0 bases and J 8 bases, with 16 bases left between them. Germline V gene sequence: CDR1 SGHRS, CDR2 YFSETQ. Supplemented by reference TRBV5-1 and TRBJ2-3, the full variable domain reads KAGVTQTPRYLIKTRGQQVTLSCSPISGHRSVSWYQQTPGQGLQFLFEYFSETQRNKGNFPGRFSGRQFSNSRSEMNVSTLELGDSALYLCASSLGTTKRGTQYFGPGTRLTVL.

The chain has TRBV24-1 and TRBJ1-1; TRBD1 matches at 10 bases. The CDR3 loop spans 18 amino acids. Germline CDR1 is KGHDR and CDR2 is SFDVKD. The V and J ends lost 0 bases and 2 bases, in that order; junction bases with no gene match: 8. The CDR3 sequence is CATSDLQRDRGGNTEAFF. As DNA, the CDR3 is TGTGCCACCAGTGATTTGCAACGGGACAGGGGTGGTAACACTGAAGCTTTCTTT.

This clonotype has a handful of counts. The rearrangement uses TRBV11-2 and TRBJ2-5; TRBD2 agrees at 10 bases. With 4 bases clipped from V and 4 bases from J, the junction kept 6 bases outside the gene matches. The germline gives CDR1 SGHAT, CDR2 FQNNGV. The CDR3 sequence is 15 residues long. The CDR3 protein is CASSWTSGVGETQYF. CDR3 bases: TGTGCCAGCAGCTGGACTAGCGGAGTTGGAGAGACCCAGTACTTC.

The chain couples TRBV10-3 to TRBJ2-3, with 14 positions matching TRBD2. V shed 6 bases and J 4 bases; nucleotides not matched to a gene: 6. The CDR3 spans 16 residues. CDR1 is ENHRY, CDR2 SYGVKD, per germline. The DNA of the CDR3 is TGTGCCATCAGGGAGACTAGCGGGGGGGCCCCAGATACGCAGTATTTT. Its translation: CAIRETSGGAPDTQYF.

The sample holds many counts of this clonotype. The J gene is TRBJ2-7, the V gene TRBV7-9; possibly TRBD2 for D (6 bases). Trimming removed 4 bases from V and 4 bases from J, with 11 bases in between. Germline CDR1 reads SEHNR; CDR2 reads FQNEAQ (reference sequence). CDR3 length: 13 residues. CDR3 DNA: TGTGCCAGCAGCTACGGGACTGCGTACGAGCAGTACTTC. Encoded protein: CASSYGTAYEQYF.

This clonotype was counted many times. CDR3 protein: CASSSRVDIDTQYF. The CDR3 DNA reads TGTGCCAGCAGCTCACGGGTTGACATAGATACGCAGTATTTT. V and J are TRBV7-2 and TRBJ2-3; D is uncertain. There are 14 residues in the CDR3. V was shortened by 4 bases and J by 5 bases, with 13 bases between the two germline ends. CDR1 and CDR2 from the germline V gene are SGHTA and FQGNSA. The entire variable domain, with the rest obtained from reference TRBV7-2 and TRBJ2-3, is as follows: GAGVSQSPSNKVTEKGKDVELRCDPISGHTALYWYRQSLGQGLEFLIYFQGNSAPDKSGLPSDRFSAERTGGSVSTLTIQRTQQEDSAVYLCASSSRVDIDTQYFGPGTRLTVL.

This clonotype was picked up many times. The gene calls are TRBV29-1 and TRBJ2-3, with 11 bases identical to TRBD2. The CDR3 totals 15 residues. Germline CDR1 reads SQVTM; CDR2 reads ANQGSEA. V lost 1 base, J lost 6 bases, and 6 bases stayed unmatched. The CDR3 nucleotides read TGCAGCGTTGAAGGTTCTAGCGGGAGGTTGGATACGCAGTATTTT. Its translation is CSVEGSSGRLDTQYF.

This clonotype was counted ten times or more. The DNA of the CDR3 is TGTGCCAGTATCAAAGCTGGGGCCAACGTCCTGACTTTC. This gives the protein CASIKAGANVLTF. V is TRBV7-9 and J is TRBJ2-6; no firm D call. Germline CDR1 reads SEHNR; CDR2 reads FQNEAQ (reference sequence). The V end lost 9 bases, the J end lost 2 bases, and 8 bases lay between the germline ends. There are 13 residues in the CDR3.

The CDR3 DNA reads as TGTGCCAGCAGTTTATTTCGGGGGGGAGAGACCCAGTACTTC. Its translation: CASSLFRGGETQYF. This chain connects TRBV12-3 or TRBV12-4 to TRBJ2-5, with 8 bases aligning to TRBD2. Trimming removed 2 bases from V and 4 bases from J; junction bases left unmatched: 3. The length of the CDR3 is 14 residues.

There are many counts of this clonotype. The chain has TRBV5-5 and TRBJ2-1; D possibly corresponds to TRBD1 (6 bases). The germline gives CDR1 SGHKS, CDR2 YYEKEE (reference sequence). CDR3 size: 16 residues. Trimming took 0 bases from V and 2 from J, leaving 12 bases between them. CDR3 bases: TGTGCCAGCAGCTTGGATTTAACAGGGACCTACAATGAGCAGTTCTTC. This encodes CASSLDLTGTYNEQFF. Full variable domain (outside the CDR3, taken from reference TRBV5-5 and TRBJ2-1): DAGVTQSPTHLIKTRGQQVTLRCSPISGHKSVSWYQQVLGQGPQFIFQYYEKEERGRGNFPDRFSARQFPNYSSELNVNALLLGDSALYLCASSLDLTGTYNEQFFGPGTRLTVL.

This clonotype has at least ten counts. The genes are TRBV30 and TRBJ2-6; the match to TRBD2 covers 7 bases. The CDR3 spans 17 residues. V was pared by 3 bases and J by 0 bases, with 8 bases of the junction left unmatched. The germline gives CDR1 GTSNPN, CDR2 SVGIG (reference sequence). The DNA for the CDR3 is TGTGCCTGGAGGGATCTGGGAGGGAGCTCTGGGGCCAACGTCCTGACTTTC. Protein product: CAWRDLGGSSGANVLTF. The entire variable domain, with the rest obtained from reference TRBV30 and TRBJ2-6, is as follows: SQTIHQWPATLVQPVGSPLSLECTVEGTSNPNLYWYRQAAGRGLQLLFYSVGIGQISSEVPQNLSASRPQDRQFILSSKKLLLSDSGFYLCAWRDLGGSSGANVLTFGAGSRLTVL.

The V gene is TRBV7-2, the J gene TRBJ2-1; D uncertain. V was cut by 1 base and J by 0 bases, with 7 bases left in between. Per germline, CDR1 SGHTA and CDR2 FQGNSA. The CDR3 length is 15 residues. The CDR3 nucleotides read TGTGCCAGCAGCTTAGTTTCCAGCTCCTACAATGAGCAGTTCTTC. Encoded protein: CASSLVSSSYNEQFF.

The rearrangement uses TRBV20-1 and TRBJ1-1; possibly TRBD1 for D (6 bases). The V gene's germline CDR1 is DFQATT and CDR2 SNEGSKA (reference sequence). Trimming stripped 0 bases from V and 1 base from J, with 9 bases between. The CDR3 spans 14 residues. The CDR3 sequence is CSAREGGKNTEAFF. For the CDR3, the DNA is TGCAGTGCTAGAGAGGGGGGCAAGAACACTGAAGCTTTCTTT.

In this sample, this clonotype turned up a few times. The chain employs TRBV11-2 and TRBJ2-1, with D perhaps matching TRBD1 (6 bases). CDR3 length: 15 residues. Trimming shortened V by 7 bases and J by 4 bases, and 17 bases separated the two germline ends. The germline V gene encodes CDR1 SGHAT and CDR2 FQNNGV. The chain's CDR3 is CASTSRDTAYNEQFF. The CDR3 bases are TGTGCCAGCACCTCGAGGGACACGGCTTACAATGAGCAGTTCTTC. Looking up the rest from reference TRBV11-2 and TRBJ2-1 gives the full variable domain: EAGVAQSPRYKIIEKRQSVAFWCNPISGHATLYWYQQILGQGPKLLIQFQNNGVVDDSQLPKDRFSAERLKGVDSTLKIQPAKLEDSAVYLCASTSRDTAYNEQFFGPGTRLTVL.

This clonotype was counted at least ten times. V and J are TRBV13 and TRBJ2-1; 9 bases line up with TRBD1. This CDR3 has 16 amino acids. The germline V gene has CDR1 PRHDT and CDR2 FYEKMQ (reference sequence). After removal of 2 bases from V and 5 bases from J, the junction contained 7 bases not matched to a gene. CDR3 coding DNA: TGTGCCAGCAGCTTACAGGGACAGGGACGGGACAATGAGCAGTTCTTC. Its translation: CASSLQGQGRDNEQFF.

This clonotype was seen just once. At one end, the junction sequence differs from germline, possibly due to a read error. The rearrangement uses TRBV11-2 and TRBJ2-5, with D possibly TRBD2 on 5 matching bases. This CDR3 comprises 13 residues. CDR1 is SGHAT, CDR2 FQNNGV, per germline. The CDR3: CTSSLARVETQYF. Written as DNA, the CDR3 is TGTACCAGCAGCTTAGCGAGGGTAGAGACCCAGTACTTC.

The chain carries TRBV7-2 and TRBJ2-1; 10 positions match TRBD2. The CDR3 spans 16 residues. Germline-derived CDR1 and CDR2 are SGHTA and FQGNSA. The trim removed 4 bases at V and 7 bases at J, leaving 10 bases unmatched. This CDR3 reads CASSWQGTSDGNEQFF. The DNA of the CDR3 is TGTGCCAGCAGCTGGCAAGGGACTAGCGACGGGAATGAGCAGTTCTTC. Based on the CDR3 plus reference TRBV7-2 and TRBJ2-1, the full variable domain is GAGVSQSPSNKVTEKGKDVELRCDPISGHTALYWYRQSLGQGLEFLIYFQGNSAPDKSGLPSDRFSAERTGGSVSTLTIQRTQQEDSAVYLCASSWQGTSDGNEQFFGPGTRLTVL.

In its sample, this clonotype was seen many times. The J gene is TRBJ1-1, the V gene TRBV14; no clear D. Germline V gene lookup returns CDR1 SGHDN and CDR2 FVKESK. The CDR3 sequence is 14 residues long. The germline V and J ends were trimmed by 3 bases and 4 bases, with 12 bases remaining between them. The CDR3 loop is CASSQAGWGTEAFF. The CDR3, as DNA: TGTGCCAGCAGCCAGGCTGGGTGGGGCACTGAAGCTTTCTTT. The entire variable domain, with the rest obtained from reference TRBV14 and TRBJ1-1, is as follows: EAGVTQFPSHSVIEKGQTVTLRCDPISGHDNLYWYRRVMGKEIKFLLHFVKESKQDESGMPNNRFLAERTGGTYSTLKVQPAELEDSGVYFCASSQAGWGTEAFFGQGTRLTVV.

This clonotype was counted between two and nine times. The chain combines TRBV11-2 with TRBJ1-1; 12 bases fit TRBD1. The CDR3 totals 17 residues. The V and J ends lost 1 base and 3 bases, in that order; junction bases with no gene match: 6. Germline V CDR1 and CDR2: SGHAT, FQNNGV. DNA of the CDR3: TGTGCCAGCAGCTTAGGGGACAGGGGGCCCTACCACACTGAAGCTTTCTTT. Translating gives CASSLGDRGPYHTEAFF. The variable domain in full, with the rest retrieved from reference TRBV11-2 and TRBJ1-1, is EAGVAQSPRYKIIEKRQSVAFWCNPISGHATLYWYQQILGQGPKLLIQFQNNGVVDDSQLPKDRFSAERLKGVDSTLKIQPAKLEDSAVYLCASSLGDRGPYHTEAFFGQGTRLTVV.

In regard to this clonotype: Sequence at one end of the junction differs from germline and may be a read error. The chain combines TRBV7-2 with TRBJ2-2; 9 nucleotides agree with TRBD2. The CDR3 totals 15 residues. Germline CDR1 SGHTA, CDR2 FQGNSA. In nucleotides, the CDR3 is TGTGTCAGCAGCGGAGCGGGGGGAGTGACCGGGGAGCTGTTTTTT. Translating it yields CVSSGAGGVTGELFF.

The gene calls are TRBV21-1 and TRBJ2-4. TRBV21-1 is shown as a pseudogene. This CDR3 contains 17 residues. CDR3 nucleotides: TGTGCCAGCAGCAACGGCCTAAGAAAGGGAACCAAAAACATTCAGTACTTC. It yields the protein CASSNGLRKGTKNIQYF.

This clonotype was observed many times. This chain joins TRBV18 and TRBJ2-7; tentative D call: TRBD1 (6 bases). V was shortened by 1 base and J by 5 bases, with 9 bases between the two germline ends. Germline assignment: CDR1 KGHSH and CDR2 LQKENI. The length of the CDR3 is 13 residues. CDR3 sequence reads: CASSPQGDHEQYF. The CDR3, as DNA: TGTGCCAGCTCACCACAGGGGGACCACGAGCAGTACTTC. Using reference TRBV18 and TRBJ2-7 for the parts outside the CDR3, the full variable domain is NAGVMQNPRHLVRRRGQEARLRCSPMKGHSHVYWYRQLPEEGLKFMVYLQKENIIDESGMPKERFSAEFPKEGPSILRIQQVVRGDSAAYFCASSPQGDHEQYFGPGTRLTVT.

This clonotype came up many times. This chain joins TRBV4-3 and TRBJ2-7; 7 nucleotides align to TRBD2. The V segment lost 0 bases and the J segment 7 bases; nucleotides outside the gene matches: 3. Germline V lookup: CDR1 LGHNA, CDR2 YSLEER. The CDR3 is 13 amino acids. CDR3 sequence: CASSQEGGAEQYF. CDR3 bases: TGCGCCAGCAGCCAAGAGGGAGGGGCGGAGCAGTACTTC.

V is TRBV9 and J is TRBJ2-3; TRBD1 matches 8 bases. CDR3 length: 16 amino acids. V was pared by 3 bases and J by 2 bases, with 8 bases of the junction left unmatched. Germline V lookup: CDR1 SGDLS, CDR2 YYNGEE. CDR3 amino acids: CASSGSQDRVTDTQYF. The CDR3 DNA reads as TGTGCCAGCAGCGGGTCCCAGGACAGGGTCACAGATACGCAGTATTTT. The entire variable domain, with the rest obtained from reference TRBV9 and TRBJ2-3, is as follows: DSGVTQTPKHLITATGQRVTLRCSPRSGDLSVYWYQQSLDQGLQFLIQYYNGEERAKGNILERFSAQQFPDLHSELNLSSLELGDSALYFCASSGSQDRVTDTQYFGPGTRLTVL.

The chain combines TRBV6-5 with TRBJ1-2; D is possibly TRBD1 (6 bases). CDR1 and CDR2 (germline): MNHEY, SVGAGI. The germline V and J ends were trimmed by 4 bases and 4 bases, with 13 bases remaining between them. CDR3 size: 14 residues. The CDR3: CASSFTTGTYGYTF. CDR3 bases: TGTGCCAGCAGTTTTACGACAGGAACCTATGGCTACACCTTC.

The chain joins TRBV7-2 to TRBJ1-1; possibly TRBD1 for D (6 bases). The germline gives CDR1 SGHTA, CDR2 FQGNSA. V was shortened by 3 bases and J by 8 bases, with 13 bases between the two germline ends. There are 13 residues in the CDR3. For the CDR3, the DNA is TGTGCCAGCAGCTTTGCTGACAGGCAAGAAGCTTTCTTT. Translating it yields CASSFADRQEAFF.